The T cell receptor (beta chain) described here comes from a study of blood T cell repertoires in COVID-19. Overall study: Samples taken during acute and convalescent COVID-19 were collected in the United States, Italy and Spain.

Germline V lookup: CDR1 MRHNA, CDR2 SNTAGT. CDR3 size: 13 residues. Trimming removed 4 bases at V and 1 base at J, with 7 bases between. The table came from immunoSEQ multiplex PCR; TCRdb's copy has only in-frame clones and leaves some out. The sample lists around 230,000 clones, roughly 85% occurring once. Recruited during active infection, patients (from Seattle) were subsequently followed longitudinally. This chain uses TRBV6-4 with TRBJ1-1, with D unclear. Sequencing was carried out using peripheral blood. The clonotype was recovered from a man in his forties or fifties with COVID-19, enrolled during active disease. CDR3 DNA: TGTGCCAGCAGTGCAGTGTGGAACACTGAAGCTTTCTTT. Its protein is CASSAVWNTEAFF.